The TCR beta chain described here comes from a study of blood T cell repertoires in COVID-19. The V gene's germline CDR1 is MNHEY and CDR2 SMNVEV (reference sequence). This CDR3 comprises 15 residues. The V gene end was trimmed by 6 bases and the J gene end by 8 bases; junction bases not matched to a gene: 13. This clone was seen once. TCRdb's copy holds only in-frame clones and misses some; the assay was immunoSEQ multiplex PCR. This sample has under 300,000 clones, with about 79% found just once. Sequenced material: peripheral blood. This chain links TRBV27 with TRBJ1-2; 9 positions agree with TRBD1. The sequence was obtained from a man aged 35-49 years who had recovered from COVID-19. CDR3 sequence (DNA): TGTGCCAGCAGCGACCCGGGACAGGGATTAGAGGGCTACACCTTC. Protein product: CASSDPGQGLEGYTF.